The 6 T cell receptor beta chains presented below share a single source sample, sequenced in a study of blood T cell repertoires in COVID-19. Here immunoSEQ multiplex PCR was the method, and the copy in TCRdb shows in-frame clones only, minus some. The table lists 250,000 to 300,000 clones, roughly 90% of them singletons. Source material: PBMCs or T cells enriched from blood (not recorded which). These TCRs come from a woman aged 30 to 39 who had recovered from COVID-19.

The chain carries TRBV6-6 and TRBJ2-2; possible D gene TRBD2, 5 bases. Per germline, CDR1 MNHNY and CDR2 SVGAGI (reference sequence). The CDR3 contains 14 residues. Trimming took off 4 bases at V and 1 base at J, with 7 bases between the two ends. This CDR3 reads CASSLLVNTGELFF. The DNA for the CDR3 is TGTGCCAGCAGTTTACTAGTGAACACCGGGGAGCTGTTTTTT.

The CDR3 loop is CASSFEIYEQYF. The CDR3 DNA sequence: TGTGCCAGCAGCTTTGAGATCTACGAGCAGTACTTC. This chain links TRBV5-5 with TRBJ2-7; D unresolved. V was trimmed by 2 bases and J by 3 bases, leaving 6 bases between them. The CDR3 spans 12 residues. Germline V gene data show CDR1 as SGHKS and CDR2 as YYEKEE (reference sequence).

In this sample, this clone turned up once. This chain links TRBV5-4 with TRBJ1-3; 8 positions agree with TRBD1. The V gene end was trimmed by 4 bases and the J gene end by 0 bases; junction bases not matched to a gene: 6. CDR1 is SGHNT and CDR2 is YYREEE in the germline V gene (reference sequence). The CDR3 is 16 amino acids. CDR3 region: CASSRDRPSSGNTIYF. As DNA, the CDR3 is TGTGCCAGCAGCCGGGACAGGCCAAGCTCTGGAAACACCATATATTTT.

The V and J genes are TRBV29-1 and TRBJ2-1; 9 nucleotides align to TRBD2. The trim removed 7 bases at V and 5 bases at J, leaving 12 bases unmatched. This CDR3 contains 15 residues. Germline CDR1 is SQVTM and CDR2 is ANQGSEA. The CDR3 region is CSANKRTSENNEQFF. CDR3 DNA sequence: TGCAGCGCAAACAAGAGGACTAGCGAGAACAATGAGCAGTTCTTC.

The rearrangement links TRBV7-2 to TRBJ2-1; TRBD2 aligns across 15 bases. This CDR3 is 15 amino acids long. Looked up from germline, CDR1 is SGHTA and CDR2 is FQGNSA. V trimming: 4 bases; J trimming: 7 bases; junction bases outside the gene matches: 2. The CDR3 nucleotides read TGTGCCAGCAGCTCCGGACTAGCGGGAGGGAATGAGCAGTTCTTC. This codes for CASSSGLAGGNEQFF.

The chain recombines TRBV9 with TRBJ2-3; 7 nucleotides agree with TRBD2. Germline values: CDR1 SGDLS, CDR2 YYNGEE. The junction had 5 bases not matched to a gene; V was cut back by 0 bases and J by 1 base. The CDR3 covers 16 residues. Here the CDR3 DNA reads TGTGCCAGCAGCGTAGGCCCTAGCGGACGCACAGATACGCAGTATTTT. Amino acid sequence: CASSVGPSGRTDTQYF.